The T cell receptor beta chain under discussion was sequenced for a study of cytomegalovirus exposure and HLA in healthy donors. Per germline, CDR1 LNHNV and CDR2 YYDKDF (reference sequence). The CDR3 spans 14 residues. J gave up 7 bases and V 2 bases, and 7 bases lay outside the gene matches. Study results and caveats: HLA restriction was apparent for most CMV-associated TCR beta chains in a later analysis. The study labeled more than 150 TCR beta chains cytomegalovirus-associated.

Concerning this clone itself: Its target is not known.

Primers for the PCR totalled 60 Vbeta and 13 Jbeta. Produced via immunoSEQ multiplex PCR; TCRdb's table is partial and in-frame only. The table includes approximately 100,000 clones, 70% to 80% detected once. The specimen was PBMCs. The chain joins TRBV15 to TRBJ1-1; 7 bases are shared with TRBD1. This receptor was obtained from a woman aged 40-49 years in good health and CMV-seronegative. CDR3 coding DNA: TGTGCCACCAGCAGAAGATCCCGACAGGGTGAAGCTTTCTTT. It codes for CATSRRSRQGEAFF.